What follows is one T cell receptor (beta chain) and its context. Each PCR replicate from the sorted subsets contained 150 to 250 ng DNA, which is tens of thousands of T cell genomes. Here immunoSEQ multiplex PCR was the method, and the copy in TCRdb shows in-frame clones only, minus some. The data show more than 2 million clones, with roughly 96% seen just once and under 0.15% held by the top ten. CD4+ cells yielded CD45RA+ naive and CD45RA-negative memory subsets. Germline V lookup: CDR1 SNHLY, CDR2 FYNNEI. The germline V and J ends were trimmed by 6 bases and 7 bases, with 13 bases remaining between them. This CDR3 spans 13 amino acids. These data come from a study of shared clonotypes between healthy human individuals. For the study at large: The people who gave samples were a couple of women and a few men aged 18 to 49.

The J gene is TRBJ1-5, the V gene TRBV2, with D possibly being TRBD1 (6 bases). This sequence originates from a man between 18 and 29 years old in good health. What was sequenced was naive CD4+ T cells sorted from blood. The subset here: CD45RA+ positively selected. CDR3 in amino acids: CASRKEQGQPQHF. CDR3 sequence (DNA): TGTGCCAGCAGGAAAGAACAGGGCCAGCCCCAGCATTTT.